The rows below give T cell receptor beta chains drawn from one sample of a study of cytomegalovirus exposure and HLA in healthy donors. Clones were sequenced by immunoSEQ multiplex PCR, and TCRdb holds only the in-frame ones, with some missing. This table has 200,000 to 250,000 clones, 80% to 90% appearing once. The sample comprised PBMCs. These receptor sequences come from a young woman in good health and CMV-seropositive. Both conserved end residues are trimmed from each CDR3. For some rows the clone size is stated as once, few or many, or as a class when expanded; others skip it.

clone_size,v_call,cdr3_aa
NA,TRBV5-1,ASSLRTRDYTGELF
NA,TRBV15,ATSRGTGLAGGYNEQF
NA,TRBV10-3,AISESSRGGLNTEAF
NA,TRBV2,ASSPTDSYNEQF
NA,TRBV6-4,ASATSGSADTQY
NA,TRBV4-2,ASSQDGLAEYNEQF
NA,TRBV6-6,ASSAQGYSNQPQH
NA,TRBV27,ASSRGTGWGNTIY
NA,TRBV2,ASSPQGYSNQPQH
NA,TRBV30,AWSEPPTSPAYNEQF
NA,TRBV4-1,ASSPREAGGPSYNEQF
NA,TRBV5-1,ASSFSSSYEQY
NA,TRBV7-2,ASSFSLTGGNEQF
NA,TRBV18,ASSPSGDGTGELF
NA,TRBV28,ASSSMASGSYEQY
NA,TRBV9,ASSVVAGSSYNEQF
few,TRBV30,AWSPLKNIQY
once,TRBV6-6,ASSYSPGASTDTQY
NA,TRBV9,ASAQGADSNYGYT
NA,TRBV27,ASRTSGRYNEQF
NA,TRBV19,ASRRSPSGRNSDTQY
NA,TRBV11-3,ASSFGTSGTGELF
NA,TRBV9,ASSVGGDQETQY
NA,TRBV5-8,ASNLEDGETEAF
NA,TRBV15,ATSTPGLAGDPLYNEQF
NA,TRBV4-2,ASSQLGGVPYNEQF
NA,TRBV27,ASSLGRTEAF
NA,TRBV7-9,ASSLAGQLDTGELF
few,TRBV5-1,ASSLGAAATYEQY
NA,TRBV7-3,ASSFWGSGYEQY
NA,TRBV10-1,ASPPRTSGSPDTQY
NA,TRBV27,ASRPTGGNQPQH
NA,TRBV19,ASSISGASTDTQY
NA,TRBV4-1,ASSPLGSPTYEQY
NA,TRBV29-1,SVAGTNNQPQH
NA,TRBV28,ASSRGIVATQY
NA,TRBV7-6,ASSLTGSGNTIY
NA,TRBV5-4,ASTIRGNPYNEQF
NA,TRBV2,ASSEAWRAYNEQF
NA,TRBV6-6,ASSPPGENYEQY
once,TRBV6-5,ASSYWTGGYNTEAF
few,TRBV21-1,ASSKLGRVCQETQY
once,TRBV4-1,ASSQPRDRVYEQY
once,TRBV5-6,ASTPLPSGRIGEQY
once,TRBV25-1,ASSEAGLSTDTQY
once,TRBV5-4,ASSLQASGSIDEQY
NA,TRBV11-2,ASSHPGGLGNTEAF